A single sample gave rise to the 24 T cell receptor beta chains below, sequenced in a study of Ad26.COV2.S vaccination and SARS-CoV-2 variants. Libraries were prepared by immunoSEQ multiplex PCR; TCRdb keeps only in-frame clonotypes and omits some of them. The sample holds hundreds of thousands of clones, roughly 90% seen once. As for treatment: around 19 received Ad26.COV2.S at low or high dose, single or two shots; about 5 received placebo; per-sample allocation not given. All samples were drawn on day 63, counting from the first vaccine or placebo injection. The sample consisted of peripheral blood, taken in a trial of Ad26.COV2.S vaccine versus placebo. Receptors were obtained from a person between 18 and 60 years old who received the Ad26.COV2.S COVID-19 vaccine or a placebo.

The chain employs TRBV7-3 and TRBJ2-3; D not certain. Germline V lookup: CDR1 SGHTA, CDR2 FQGTGA. This CDR3 spans 15 amino acids. The ends were cut back, 5 bases at V and 6 bases at J, with 18 bases in the middle. The DNA for the CDR3 is TGTGCCAGCAGCCCCCCGGAAGACCGGAAGGATACGCAGTATTTT. Encoded protein: CASSPPEDRKDTQYF.

This chain connects TRBV6-5 to TRBJ2-7, with 12 bases fitting TRBD2. The CDR3 runs 15 residues. Germline CDR1 and CDR2: MNHEY and SVGAGI. V was pared by 2 bases and J by 3 bases, with 2 bases of the junction left unmatched. The CDR3 region is CASSYKLAGGYEQYF. For the CDR3, the DNA is TGTGCCAGCAGTTACAAACTAGCGGGAGGCTACGAGCAGTACTTC.

This chain uses TRBV29-1 with TRBJ1-5, with 9 bases that match TRBD1. The trim removed 8 bases at V and 5 bases at J, leaving 7 bases unmatched. CDR1 and CDR2 (germline): SQVTM, ANQGSEA. The CDR3 covers 13 residues. DNA of the CDR3: TGCAGCACCCGGACAGGGGATCATCAGCCCCAGCATTTT. It encodes CSTRTGDHQPQHF. Based on the CDR3 plus reference TRBV29-1 and TRBJ1-5, the full variable domain is SAVISQKPSRDICQRGTSLTIQCQVDSQVTMMFWYRQQPGQSLTLIATANQGSEATYESGFVIDKFPISRPNLTFSTLTVSNMSPEDSSIYLCSTRTGDHQPQHFGDGTRLSIL.

The chain uses TRBV7-3 and TRBJ2-3; tentatively, D is TRBD1 (6 bases). V lost 1 base and J lost 0, with 8 bases in between. From germline, CDR1 is SGHTA and CDR2 FQGTGA. The length of the CDR3 is 15 residues. The CDR3 region has the DNA TGTGCCAGCAGCTTAAAAGGGGGAAGCACAGATACGCAGTATTTT. Translation gives CASSLKGGSTDTQYF.

The J gene is TRBJ2-3, the V gene TRBV30; D may be TRBD2 (5 bases). Looked up from germline, CDR1 is GTSNPN and CDR2 is SVGIG (reference sequence). The CDR3 is 13 residues long. Trimming took 0 bases from V and 1 from J, leaving 5 bases between them. CDR3 sequence (DNA): TGTGCCTGGAGTGTAGCGGGCACAGATACGCAGTATTTT. Residues: CAWSVAGTDTQYF.

J is TRBJ2-5 and V is TRBV27, with D perhaps TRBD2 (6 bases). Germline CDR1 and CDR2: MNHEY and SMNVEV (reference sequence). Trimming stripped 2 bases from V and 4 bases from J, with 8 bases between. There are 13 residues in the CDR3. CDR3 in amino acids: CASSLLEGETQYF. CDR3 bases: TGTGCCAGCAGTTTACTGGAGGGAGAGACCCAGTACTTC.

The rearrangement uses TRBV19 and TRBJ2-6; the D gene could be TRBD1 or TRBD2 (5 bases each). The V and J ends lost 6 bases and 2 bases respectively, with 14 bases between them. This CDR3 spans 16 amino acids. The germline gives CDR1 LNHDA, CDR2 SQIVND (reference sequence). The CDR3: CASSLLGETGANVLTF. DNA for the CDR3: TGTGCCAGTAGCCTATTAGGGGAGACTGGGGCCAACGTCCTGACTTTC.

A few counts support this clone. The chain carries TRBV19 and TRBJ1-1; the D is unclear. Trimming took off 5 bases at V and 2 bases at J, with 9 bases between the two ends. The V gene's germline CDR1 is LNHDA and CDR2 SQIVND (reference sequence). CDR3 length: 13 residues. CDR3 nucleotides: TGTGCCAGTAGTGAGCAGACAAACACTGAAGCTTTCTTT. It is translated as CASSEQTNTEAFF.

This clone was observed once. The genes are TRBV7-2 and TRBJ2-7; 8 bases are shared with TRBD1. Trimming took 5 bases from V and 2 from J; bases not matched to a gene: 8. The germline V gene has CDR1 SGHTA and CDR2 FQGNSA. The CDR3 totals 15 residues. CDR3 coding DNA: TGTGCCAGCAGCGTTGACAGGGGCCTTCCCTACGAGCAGTACTTC. Its protein product is CASSVDRGLPYEQYF.

The rearrangement joins TRBV15 to TRBJ1-2; 7 nucleotides line up with TRBD1. The CDR3 consists of 15 residues. The V segment lost 0 bases and the J segment 5 bases; nucleotides outside the gene matches: 6. Germline CDR1 and CDR2: LNHNV and YYDKDF (reference sequence). The CDR3 coding sequence is TGTGCCACCAGCAGAGATCTATGGGACAGATATGGCTACACCTTC. Residues: CATSRDLWDRYGYTF.

The V call is TRBV19, the J call TRBJ2-2; the D call may be TRBD1 or TRBD2 (5 bases each). Germline V gene lookup returns CDR1 LNHDA and CDR2 SQIVND (reference sequence). The ends were cut back, 3 bases at V and 5 bases at J, with 16 bases in the middle. This CDR3 is 16 amino acids long. The CDR3 reads CASSIWGGSQTGELFF. In DNA, the CDR3 is TGTGCCAGTAGTATCTGGGGCGGGTCCCAAACCGGGGAGCTGTTTTTT.

This chain links TRBV3-1 (or the pseudogene TRBV3-2) with TRBJ1-1; unclear D gene. This CDR3 has 16 residues. The germline V gene has CDR1 LGHDT and CDR2 YNNKEL (reference sequence). Trimming stripped 1 base from V and 2 bases from J, with 14 bases between. This CDR3 reads CASSQGRRGSNTEAFF. The CDR3 DNA is TGTGCCAGCAGCCAAGGGAGGCGAGGCAGTAACACTGAAGCTTTCTTT.

To note about this clone: Different DNA sequences within this sample yield the same CDR3. This chain connects TRBV3-1 (or the pseudogene TRBV3-2) to TRBJ1-5; TRBD1 aligns across 7 bases. This CDR3 comprises 13 residues. Germline CDR1 reads LGHDT; CDR2 reads YNNKEL (reference sequence). Trimming removed 4 bases from V and 4 bases from J; junction bases left unmatched: 1. The CDR3 region is CASSPTGNQPQHF. The CDR3 DNA is TGTGCCAGCAGCCCGACAGGGAATCAGCCCCAGCATTTT.

This rearrangement joins TRBV6-7 to TRBJ2-7, with D maybe TRBD1 (6 bases). TRBV6-7 is identified as an open reading frame with a role that is uncertain. Trimming removed 4 bases at V and 6 bases at J, with 10 bases between. The CDR3 loop spans 12 amino acids. CDR3 sequence reads: CASSSQGIEQYF. CDR3 DNA: TGTGCCAGCAGTTCACAGGGAATCGAGCAGTACTTC.

The V and J genes are TRBV3-1 (or the pseudogene TRBV3-2) and TRBJ1-1, with D maybe TRBD1 (5 bases). With 1 base removed from V and 7 bases from J, the gap between germline ends came to 13 bases. From germline, CDR1 is LGHDT and CDR2 YNNKEL (reference sequence). This CDR3 is built from 14 residues. The chain's CDR3 is CASSQAGGTNEAFF. The CDR3 coding sequence is TGTGCCAGCAGCCAAGCGGGCGGGACCAATGAAGCTTTCTTT.

CDR3 coding DNA: TGCGCCAGCAGCCAACAGGACCCAGATACGCAGTATTTT. Residues: CASSQQDPDTQYF. The V call is TRBV4-1, the J call TRBJ2-3; D remains unclear. This CDR3 spans 13 amino acids. Germline lookup yields CDR1 MGHRA and CDR2 YSYEKL. Trimming removed 2 bases from V and 4 bases from J, with 7 bases in between.

V gene TRBV5-1 combines with J gene TRBJ2-5, with TRBD2 as a possible D gene (6 bases). The germline CDR1 and CDR2 sequences are SGHRS and YFSETQ. V was clipped by 5 bases and J by 2 bases, with 16 bases between them. This CDR3 has 15 amino acids. CDR3 bases: TGCGCCAGCAGAAAAATTGGCCGGGGGCAAGAGACCCAGTACTTC. Its translation is CASRKIGRGQETQYF.

This chain connects TRBV7-2 to TRBJ2-5, with D possibly being TRBD1 or TRBD2 (5 bases each). In germline, CDR1 is SGHTA, CDR2 FQGNSA. Trimming stripped 1 base from V and 7 bases from J, with 13 bases between. This CDR3 region has 14 residues. CDR3: CASSLGLGRRTQYF. Written as DNA, the CDR3 is TGTGCCAGCAGCTTAGGTTTGGGACGCAGGACCCAGTACTTC.

The chain links TRBV6-2 or TRBV6-3 to TRBJ2-7, with D perhaps TRBD1 (6 bases). CDR1 is MNHEY, CDR2 SVGEGT, per germline. V was pared by 6 bases and J by 6 bases, with 12 bases between. CDR3 length equals 12 residues. CDR3 nucleotides: TGTGCCAGCAGCCAAACAGGGCCCGAGCAGTACTTC. This sequence encodes CASSQTGPEQYF.

The chain combines TRBV23-1 with TRBJ1-4, with D uncertain. TRBV23-1 counts as an open reading frame of uncertain function. Trimming took 9 bases from V and 0 from J, leaving 17 bases between them. This CDR3 region has 16 residues. CDR3 nucleotides: TGCGCCAGAATCGGGGAAGGTTTAACAACTAATGAAAAACTGTTTTTT. Residues: CARIGEGLTTNEKLFF.

The V and J genes are TRBV4-1 and TRBJ2-5; D is uncertain. With 0 bases removed from V and 4 bases from J, the gap between germline ends came to 12 bases. The CDR3 is made up of 15 amino acids. Germline CDR1 is MGHRA and CDR2 is YSYEKL. CDR3 sequence (DNA): TGCGCCAGCAGCCAAGATGCGAGTATCCGAGAGACCCAGTACTTC. It codes for CASSQDASIRETQYF.

As DNA, the CDR3 is TGTGCCAGCCCCCGGACTAGCGGGATATGGTTCTTC. Its protein is CASPRTSGIWFF. This sequence joins TRBV25-1 and TRBJ2-1; 12 bases are shared with TRBD2. The V gene's germline CDR1 is MGHDK and CDR2 SYGVNS. The CDR3 covers 12 residues. Trimming cost V 8 bases and J 15 bases; bases outside gene matches: 8.

V usage is TRBV2 and J usage is TRBJ1-6; no clear D. V was pared by 2 bases and J by 10 bases, with 9 bases between. Germline V CDR1 and CDR2: SNHLY, FYNNEI. CDR3 length: 13 residues. The CDR3 loop is CASSESQKSPLHF. The DNA of the CDR3 is TGTGCCAGCAGTGAAAGCCAGAAATCACCCCTCCACTTT. The variable domain in full, completed from reference TRBV2 and TRBJ1-6, reads EPEVTQTPSHQVTQMGQEVILRCVPISNHLYFYWYRQILGQKVEFLVSFYNNEISEKSEIFDDQFSVERPDGSNFTLKIRSTKLEDSAMYFCASSESQKSPLHFGNGTRLTVT.

This clone was counted a single time. The chain is built from TRBV10-3 and TRBJ1-3; TRBD1 aligns across 11 bases. Per germline, CDR1 ENHRY and CDR2 SYGVKD. V shed 0 bases, J shed 0 bases, and the junction held 10 bases outside the gene matches. CDR3 length equals 20 residues. The CDR3: CAISESIIGQGAISGNTIYF. DNA for the CDR3: TGTGCCATCAGTGAGTCAATCATAGGACAGGGGGCAATCTCTGGAAACACCATATATTTT.